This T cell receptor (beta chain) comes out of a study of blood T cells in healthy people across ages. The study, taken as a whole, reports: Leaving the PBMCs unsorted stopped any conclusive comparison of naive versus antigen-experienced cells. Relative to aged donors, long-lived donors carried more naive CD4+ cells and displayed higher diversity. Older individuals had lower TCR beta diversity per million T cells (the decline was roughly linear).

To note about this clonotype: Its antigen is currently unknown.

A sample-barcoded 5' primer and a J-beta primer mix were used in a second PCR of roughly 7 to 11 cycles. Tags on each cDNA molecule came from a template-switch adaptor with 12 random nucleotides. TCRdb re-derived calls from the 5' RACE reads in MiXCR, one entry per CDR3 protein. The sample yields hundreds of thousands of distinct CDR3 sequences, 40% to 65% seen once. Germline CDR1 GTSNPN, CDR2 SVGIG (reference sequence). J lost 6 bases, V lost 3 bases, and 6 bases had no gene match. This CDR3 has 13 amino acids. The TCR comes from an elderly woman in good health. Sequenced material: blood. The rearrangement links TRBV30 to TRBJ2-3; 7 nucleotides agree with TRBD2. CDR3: CAWRRLAGDTQYF. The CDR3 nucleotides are TGTGCCTGGAGGAGACTAGCCGGGGATACGCAGTATTTT.